The entry below describes one TCR beta chain. Its cognate antigen is unknown. There are 16 residues in the CDR3. Before any sequencing was done, the ViraFEST assay used viral peptide pools to expand antigen-specific CD4+ T cells. The culture ran for 10 days before CD4+ T cells were isolated. Of the BNT162b2 and mRNA-1273 vaccines, participants received two doses of one or the other. The source of the sample is a study of vaccination effects on CD4 cells after COVID-19. Sequenced by immunoSEQ multiplex PCR; TCRdb stores in-frame clones only, minus some. In the table there are roughly 23,000 clones, 72% of which are singletons.

This clonotype was sampled from a human donor who received a COVID-19 vaccine. The rearrangement links TRBV21-1 to TRBJ2-6; the D call in the table, TRBD2, was not verified against the DNA. TRBV21-1 is termed a pseudogene. The sample was CD4+ T cells from PBMCs cultured with HCoV-NL63 spike peptides, taken after COVID-19 vaccination. The CDR3 nucleotides are TGTGCCAGCAGCAAAGGGGGAGGGCCTGGGGCCAACGTCCTGACTTTC. It encodes CASSKGGGPGANVLTF.